This T cell receptor beta chain appears in the sequencing data of a study of PD-1 blockade in classical Hodgkin lymphoma. The wider study: Patients were dosed intravenously with nivolumab at 3 mg/kg every 2 weeks. Study outcomes and limitations: Relative to healthy donors, newly diagnosed patients reportedly had lower baseline TCR diversity, which was reported as lower still in relapsed/refractory patients. Significant TCR diversity gains by C4D1 occurred in CD4+ but not CD8+ cells.

Note on this clone: Its specificity is unknown.

The time point denotes: cycle 4 day 1 (C4D1), after 6 weeks of nivolumab. In every patient, relapse followed autologous stem cell transplantation, while exposure to brentuximab vedotin differed. Starting with thawed PBMCs, CD4+ T cells were purified by magnetic negative selection. The data were produced by immunoSEQ multiplex PCR, yet TCRdb's version contains in-frame clones alone and is incomplete. The sample records 10,000 or so clones, roughly 84% being singletons. The CDR3 spans 15 residues. After removal of 1 base from V and 3 bases from J, the junction contained 0 bases not matched to a gene. Germline V gene data show CDR1 as MGHDK and CDR2 as SYGVNS.

The specimen was CD4+ T cells from blood, collected before the fourth cycle of nivolumab. The rearrangement joins TRBV25-1 to TRBJ2-6, with 7 bases identical to TRBD2. The clonotype was recovered from a human donor with classical Hodgkin lymphoma. DNA of the CDR3: TGTGCCAGCAGTGAATCGGGGGGTGGGGCCAACGTCCTGACTTTC. It translates to CASSESGGGANVLTF.